This T cell receptor (beta chain) was recovered during a study of cytomegalovirus exposure and HLA in healthy donors. Overall study context: In a previous analysis, approximately 110 million unique TCR beta sequences were found from roughly 180 million T cells. There were approximately 85 million unique TCRs (from HLA-typed donors) in an early data release.

This PCR relied on a set of 60 Vbeta primers and 13 Jbeta primers. Generated by immunoSEQ multiplex PCR, the TCRdb table keeps only in-frame clones and is missing some. The profile covers more than 55,000 clones, with over 70% appearing a single time and roughly 3.5% taken by the ten largest. Concerning this clone: Its antigen is undetermined.

The study's findings and limits: Apart from CMV serostatus, no immune exposure information was available.

This sequence was found in a woman between 40 and 55 years old in good health and CMV-seronegative. Sequenced: PBMCs.

CDR3 loop: CASSVQGAQNEQYF. Written as DNA, the CDR3 is TGCGCCAGCAGCGTACAGGGGGCGCAAAACGAGCAGTACTTC. The chain employs TRBV5-1 and TRBJ2-5, with 9 positions matching TRBD1. The J call is doubtful: the DNA matches TRBJ2-7 better. Germline V lookup: CDR1 SGHRS, CDR2 YFSETQ. CDR3 length: 14 residues.